This T cell receptor (beta chain) was recovered during a study of neurological immune-mediated disorders. The cDNA was generated by 5'RACE with 10-nucleotide random UMIs. From the 5' RACE reads, TCRdb called clonotypes with MiXCR, one entry per CDR3 protein. The data contain 20,000 to 25,000 distinct CDR3 sequences, around 16% of them singletons. Study-wide findings and caveats: HTLV-1-associated myelopathy ranked highest for TCR clonal expansion and multiple sclerosis lowest, beneath healthy controls. The study phylogenetically grouped the repertoires of 18 of 34 multiple sclerosis patients into one related-CDR3 cluster, a possible signature.

Trimming pared 3 bases from V and 3 bases from J, leaving 8 bases between. This CDR3 spans 13 amino acids. The V gene's germline CDR1 is ENHRY and CDR2 SYGVKD. The T cells used for sorted libraries numbered 1 million, either CD4+ or CD8+. This clonotype was counted ten times or more. As yet, its antigen is unknown. This clonotype was obtained from a young woman with multiple sclerosis. What was sequenced was CD8+ T cells from blood. J is TRBJ1-1 and V is TRBV10-3, with D uncertain. The CDR3 is CAISDLGHTEAFF. CDR3 in DNA: TGTGCCATCAGTGATTTAGGGCACACTGAAGCTTTCTTT.